This passage covers 21 T cell receptor beta chains from one sample sequenced in a study of T cell repertoires in cytomegalovirus infection (dated by TCRdb to the late 2010s). TCRdb lists the instrument as Illumina HiSeq 1500. TCRdb handled the public reads itself, with Q25 trimming in fastp and clone calling in MiXCR, and kept productive beta chains. Each CDR3 protein gets just one entry, which takes the most common genes and DNA from the rows behind it. This sample has hundreds of thousands of distinct CDR3 sequences in its table, and 33% of those were observed once. The ten largest clones capture roughly 16% of the sample. According to the study, the label for this sample's treatment or condition signals: in vitro stimulation with specific CMV peptide epitopes to enrich CMV-specific T cells. These receptors lack a known antigen. The starting material was cultured PBMCs, obtained from culture after CMV antigen stimulation. Receptor source: a human donor in good health (CMV status not recorded). Some clones in this sample may be carry-over from other donors' samples.

The chain has TRBV7-8 and TRBJ2-7; TRBD2 matches 11 bases. With V trimmed by 0 bases and J by 5 bases, 6 bases remained unmatched. The CDR3 runs 16 residues. Germline V gene data show CDR1 as SGHVS and CDR2 as FQNEAQ. CDR3 coding DNA: TGTGCCAGCAGCTTAGCGTTGACTAGCGGGAAACACGAGCAGTACGTC. This encodes CASSLALTSGKHEQYV.

The chain combines TRBV4-2 with TRBJ2-7; D is unresolved. V lost 0 bases to trimming and J lost 4 bases, with 10 bases between them. Germline CDR1 reads LGHNA; CDR2 reads YNFKEQ. The CDR3 covers 14 residues. The CDR3 is CASSQDLAAYEQYF. In DNA form, the CDR3 reads TGTGCCAGCAGCCAAGATCTCGCCGCGTACGAGCAGTACTTC.

The V gene is TRBV4-1, the J gene TRBJ1-6; D gene uncertain. V dropped 0 bases and J dropped 2 bases, with 14 bases sitting between them. Germline CDR1 and CDR2: MGHRA and YSYEKL. This CDR3 has 18 residues. The CDR3 sequence is CASSQDLGSGAYNSPLHF. The DNA of the CDR3 is TGCGCCAGCAGCCAAGACCTGGGATCAGGAGCCTATAATTCACCCCTCCACTTT.

In its sample, this clonotype was seen many times. The chain uses TRBV4-3 and TRBJ2-5, with 7 bases matching TRBD2. This CDR3 is 19 amino acids long. CDR1 and CDR2 (germline): LGHNA, YSLEER. V was clipped by 1 base and J by 4 bases; unmatched bases: 18. For the CDR3, the DNA is TGCGCCAGCAGCCAAGTGGCGACTAGCTTAACCATGAAGGGAGAGACCCAGTACTTC. Its translation is CASSQVATSLTMKGETQYF.

This chain joins TRBV7-2 and TRBJ2-5; 9 positions agree with TRBD1. The CDR3 has 15 amino acids. V lost 5 bases to trimming and J lost 4 bases; unmatched junction nucleotides: 8. Germline CDR1 is SGHTA and CDR2 is FQGNSA. The CDR3 is CASSRRGQGRETQYF. In DNA, the CDR3 is TGTGCCAGCAGCCGGAGAGGACAGGGGAGAGAGACCCAGTACTTC.

In its sample, this clonotype was seen a few times. J is TRBJ1-2 and V is TRBV6-1; D possibly corresponds to TRBD1 (5 bases). With 6 bases removed from V and 1 base from J, the gap between germline ends came to 12 bases. The CDR3 is made up of 14 amino acids. Per germline, CDR1 MNHNS and CDR2 SASEGT. CDR3 amino acids: CASRKTDFNYGYTF. For the CDR3, the DNA is TGTGCCAGCAGAAAGACAGACTTTAACTATGGCTACACCTTC.

V usage is TRBV25-1 and J usage is TRBJ2-7, with 9 bases that match TRBD1. Germline assignment: CDR1 MGHDK and CDR2 SYGVNS. The V gene end was trimmed by 4 bases and the J gene end by 8 bases; junction bases not matched to a gene: 12. CDR3 length equals 15 residues. The CDR3 DNA reads TGTGCCAGCAGTGTATGGACAGGGGAATATACGAAGCAGTACTTC. It yields the protein CASSVWTGEYTKQYF.

This clonotype came up many times. This chain links TRBV6-2 or TRBV6-3 with TRBJ2-5; D is undetermined. The CDR3 sequence is 15 residues long. Germline V CDR1 and CDR2: MNHEY, SVGEGT. V shed 0 bases and J shed 1 base, with 9 bases lying between them. Written as DNA, the CDR3 is TGTGCCAGCAGTTACTCGTCTAACCTCCAAGAGACCCAGTACTTC. Its translation is CASSYSSNLQETQYF.

As DNA, the CDR3 is TGTGCCAGCAGCTTGGTTCCTAGCGGGACGGAAGAGCAGTTCTTC. Translating it yields CASSLVPSGTEEQFF. This chain connects TRBV5-6 to TRBJ2-1, with 9 bases fitting TRBD2. V lost 0 bases, J lost 10 bases, and 8 bases stayed unmatched. The CDR3 has 15 amino acids. Germline V gene data show CDR1 as SGHDT and CDR2 as YYEEEE.

The chain couples TRBV6-5 to TRBJ2-5; 10 bases align to TRBD1. J lost 3 bases, V lost 10 bases, and 5 bases had no gene match. The germline gives CDR1 MNHEY, CDR2 SVGAGI. The CDR3 loop spans 13 amino acids. The CDR3 reads CATGTGDKETQYF. The CDR3 DNA sequence: TGTGCCACCGGGACAGGGGACAAAGAGACCCAGTACTTC.

This clonotype was seen only once. The chain combines TRBV7-3 with TRBJ2-1; 11 bases are shared with TRBD2. The V and J ends lost 6 bases and 8 bases, in that order; junction bases with no gene match: 9. Germline V gene lookup returns CDR1 SGHTA and CDR2 FQGTGA. This CDR3 comprises 15 residues. The CDR3 region is CASSLVAGGYDEQFF. The CDR3 DNA is TGTGCCAGCAGTCTGGTAGCGGGAGGGTACGATGAGCAGTTCTTC.

This rearrangement joins TRBV6-2 or TRBV6-3 to TRBJ1-2, with D maybe TRBD1 (6 bases). CDR1 is MNHEY, CDR2 SVGEGT, per germline. The CDR3 runs to 12 residues. Deletions cut 5 bases from V and 6 bases from J, with 10 bases between. For the CDR3, the DNA is TGTGCCAGCAGTAGGGGGTACCATGGCTACACCTTC. Its protein product is CASSRGYHGYTF.

The gene calls are TRBV7-2 and TRBJ1-6; D ambiguous. Trimming removed 9 bases at V and 2 bases at J, with 20 bases between. The CDR3 is 17 residues long. The V gene's germline CDR1 is SGHTA and CDR2 FQGNSA. In DNA form, the CDR3 reads TGTGCCAGAAGCCTTTGGGCCCCAACCGCCTATAATTCACCCCTCCACTTT. This codes for CARSLWAPTAYNSPLHF.

This chain connects TRBV5-6 to TRBJ1-3, with 7 positions matching TRBD1. J lost 2 bases, V lost 4 bases, and 6 bases had no gene match. Germline V gene lookup returns CDR1 SGHDT and CDR2 YYEEEE. The CDR3 has 15 residues. CDR3 nucleotides: TGTGCCAGCAGCCTAAAACAGGGGACTGGAAACACCATATATTTT. Residues: CASSLKQGTGNTIYF.

The rearrangement uses TRBV30 and TRBJ2-3; possibly TRBD1 or TRBD2 for D (5 bases each). This CDR3 spans 16 amino acids. Trimming took off 0 bases at V and 2 bases at J, with 15 bases between the two ends. Germline-derived CDR1 and CDR2 are GTSNPN and SVGIG (reference sequence). CDR3 coding DNA: TGTGCCTGGAGTGTACGTGGAAGGGGAGCCACAGATACGCAGTATTTT. Protein: CAWSVRGRGATDTQYF. The complete variable domain, with remaining parts taken from reference TRBV30 and TRBJ2-3, reads SQTIHQWPATLVQPVGSPLSLECTVEGTSNPNLYWYRQAAGRGLQLLFYSVGIGQISSEVPQNLSASRPQDRQFILSSKKLLLSDSGFYLCAWSVRGRGATDTQYFGPGTRLTVL.

The CDR3 coding sequence is TGTGCCAGCAGCCTAAGTGCCGGGACTCCCGGGCAGTACGTC. The encoded protein is CASSLSAGTPGQYV. The rearrangement uses TRBV7-9 and TRBJ2-7; TRBD2 is a possible D gene (6 bases). This CDR3 has 14 amino acids. Per the germline V gene, CDR1 is SEHNR and CDR2 is FQNEAQ (reference sequence). Trimming took off 5 bases at V and 9 bases at J, with 20 bases between the two ends.

J is TRBJ2-1 and V is TRBV15; 8 bases agree with TRBD1. This CDR3 comprises 16 residues. After removal of 6 bases from V and 4 bases from J, the junction contained 11 bases not matched to a gene. CDR1 LNHNV and CDR2 YYDKDF come from the germline V gene (reference sequence). This CDR3 reads CATRTAGQGAYNEQFF. The CDR3 DNA reads TGTGCCACCAGGACCGCGGGGCAGGGGGCTTACAATGAGCAGTTCTTC.

As to this clonotype: The junction departs from germline at one end; a sequencing error may be responsible. The rearrangement uses TRBV10-3 and TRBJ2-1; 8 nucleotides agree with TRBD2. The CDR3 sequence is 15 residues long. Looked up from germline, CDR1 is ENHRY and CDR2 is SYGVKD. Written as DNA, the CDR3 is TGTGCAATCAGTGAGGCGACTAGCGCAAGGAATGAGCAGTTCTTC. Its protein is CAISEATSARNEQFF.

The gene calls are TRBV18 and TRBJ2-7; D might be TRBD1 (5 bases). CDR3 length: 13 amino acids. Trimming removed 3 bases at V and 4 bases at J, with 10 bases between. CDR1 and CDR2 (germline): KGHSH, LQKENI. The CDR3 loop is CASSPQQDYEQYV. In nucleotides, the CDR3 is TGTGCCAGCTCACCCCAACAGGATTACGAGCAGTACGTC.

This clonotype has a handful of counts. V gene TRBV6-2 or TRBV6-3 combines with J gene TRBJ2-3; 9 bases match TRBD2. Germline loops: CDR1 MNHEY, CDR2 SVGEGT. The trim removed 4 bases at V and 2 bases at J, leaving 13 bases unmatched. This CDR3 has 18 residues. The CDR3 DNA reads TGTGCCAGCAGTTCGACCATGGGCCTAGCGGGGTCCACAGATACGCAGTATTTT. It encodes CASSSTMGLAGSTDTQYF.

J is TRBJ2-3 and V is TRBV7-3; 9 bases align to TRBD1. The CDR3 length is 16 residues. Trimming at V came to 5 bases and at J to 3 bases, leaving 9 bases not matched to a gene. The V gene's germline CDR1 is SGHTA and CDR2 FQGTGA. The CDR3: CASSLHGTGPTDTQYF. The CDR3 region has the DNA TGTGCCAGCAGCCTTCACGGGACAGGGCCAACAGATACGCAGTATTTT.